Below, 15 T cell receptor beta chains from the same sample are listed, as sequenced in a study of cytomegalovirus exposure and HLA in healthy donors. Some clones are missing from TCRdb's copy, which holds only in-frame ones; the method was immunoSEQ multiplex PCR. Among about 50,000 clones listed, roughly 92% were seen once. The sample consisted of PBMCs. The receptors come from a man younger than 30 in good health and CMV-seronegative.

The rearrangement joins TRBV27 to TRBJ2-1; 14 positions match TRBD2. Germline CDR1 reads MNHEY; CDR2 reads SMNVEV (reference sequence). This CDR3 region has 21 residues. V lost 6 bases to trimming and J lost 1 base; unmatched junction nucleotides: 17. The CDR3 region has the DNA TGTGCCAGCAGAAATCCCGCCGCCGGGACTAGCGGGAGTGGGTCCTACAATGAGCAGTTCTTC. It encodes CASRNPAAGTSGSGSYNEQFF.

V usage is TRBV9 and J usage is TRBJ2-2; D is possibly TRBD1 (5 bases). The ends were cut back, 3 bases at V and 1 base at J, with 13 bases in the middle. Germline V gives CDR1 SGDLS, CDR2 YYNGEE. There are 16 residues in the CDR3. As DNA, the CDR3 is TGTGCCAGCAGCGCGAGAGCTACAGGGAACACCGGGGAGCTGTTTTTT. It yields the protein CASSARATGNTGELFF.

Here the CDR3 DNA reads TGTGCCAGCAGTTTAACAGGCCGAACGAAGGGGTCACCCCTCCACTTT. This translates into CASSLTGRTKGSPLHF. The chain employs TRBV27 and TRBJ1-6; D is possibly TRBD1 (5 bases). The CDR3 is 16 residues long. V was clipped by 2 bases and J by 10 bases, with 18 bases between them. The germline gives CDR1 MNHEY, CDR2 SMNVEV (reference sequence).

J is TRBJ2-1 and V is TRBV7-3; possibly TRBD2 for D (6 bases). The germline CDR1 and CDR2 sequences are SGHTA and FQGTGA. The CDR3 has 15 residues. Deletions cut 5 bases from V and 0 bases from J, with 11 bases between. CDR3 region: CASSPRGGSYNEQFF. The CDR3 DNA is TGTGCCAGCAGCCCGAGGGGAGGCTCCTACAATGAGCAGTTCTTC.

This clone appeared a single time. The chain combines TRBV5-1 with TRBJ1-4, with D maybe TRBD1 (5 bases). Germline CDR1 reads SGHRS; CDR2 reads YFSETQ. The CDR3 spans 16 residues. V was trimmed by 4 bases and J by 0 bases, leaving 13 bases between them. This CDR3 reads CASSSQGGATNEKLFF. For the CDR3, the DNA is TGCGCCAGCAGCAGTCAGGGTGGAGCAACTAATGAAAAACTGTTTTTT.

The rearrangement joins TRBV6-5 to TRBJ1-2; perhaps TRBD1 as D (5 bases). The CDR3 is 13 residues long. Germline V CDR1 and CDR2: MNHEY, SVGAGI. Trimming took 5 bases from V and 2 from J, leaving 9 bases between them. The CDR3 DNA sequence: TGTGCCAGCAGTCCAGGGCGGAACTATGGCTACACCTTC. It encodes CASSPGRNYGYTF.

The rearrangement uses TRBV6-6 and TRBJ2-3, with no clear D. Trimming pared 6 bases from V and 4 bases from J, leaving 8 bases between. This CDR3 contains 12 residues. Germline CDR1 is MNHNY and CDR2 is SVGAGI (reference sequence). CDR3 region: CASSDSSDTQYF. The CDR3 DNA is TGTGCCAGCAGCGATAGTTCAGATACGCAGTATTTT.

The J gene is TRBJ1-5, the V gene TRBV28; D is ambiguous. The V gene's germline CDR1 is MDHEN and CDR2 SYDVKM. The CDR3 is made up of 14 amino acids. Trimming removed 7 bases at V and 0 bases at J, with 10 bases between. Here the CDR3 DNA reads TGTGCCAGCAAAAGCGATAATAGCAATCAGCCCCAGCATTTT. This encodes CASKSDNSNQPQHF.

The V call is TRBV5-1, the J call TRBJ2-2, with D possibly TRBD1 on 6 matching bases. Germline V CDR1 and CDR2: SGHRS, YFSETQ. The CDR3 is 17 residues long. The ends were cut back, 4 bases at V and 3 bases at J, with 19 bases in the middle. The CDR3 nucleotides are TGCGCCAGCAGCCCCGTCGCGGACAGTCTCTACACCGGGGAGCTGTTTTTT. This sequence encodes CASSPVADSLYTGELFF.

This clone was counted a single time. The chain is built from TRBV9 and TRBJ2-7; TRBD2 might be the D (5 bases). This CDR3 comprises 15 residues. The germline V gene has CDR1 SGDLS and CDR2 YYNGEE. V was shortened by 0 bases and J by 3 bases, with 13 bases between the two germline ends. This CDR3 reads CASSVGRAEVYEQYF. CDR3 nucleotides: TGTGCCAGCAGCGTAGGAAGGGCGGAGGTCTACGAGCAGTACTTC.

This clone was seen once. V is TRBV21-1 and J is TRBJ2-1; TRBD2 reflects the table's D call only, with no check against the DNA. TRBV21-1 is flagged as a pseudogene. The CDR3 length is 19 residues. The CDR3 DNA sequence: TGTGCCAGCAGCAAATTGGGACCGGGACTAGCGTTTTCCTACAATGAGCAGTTCTTC. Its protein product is CASSKLGPGLAFSYNEQFF.

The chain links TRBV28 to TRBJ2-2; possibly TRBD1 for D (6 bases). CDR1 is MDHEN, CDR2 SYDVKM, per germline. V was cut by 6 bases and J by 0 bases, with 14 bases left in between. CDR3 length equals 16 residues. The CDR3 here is CASSPSGAPNTGELFF. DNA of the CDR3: TGTGCCAGCAGCCCCTCAGGGGCTCCGAACACCGGGGAGCTGTTTTTT.

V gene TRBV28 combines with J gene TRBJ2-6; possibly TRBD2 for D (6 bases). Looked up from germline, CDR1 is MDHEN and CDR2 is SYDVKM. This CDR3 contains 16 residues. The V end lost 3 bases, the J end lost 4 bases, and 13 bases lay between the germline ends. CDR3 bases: TGTGCCAGCAGTTTGGGACTCACGGAAGGGGCCAACGTCCTGACTTTC. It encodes CASSLGLTEGANVLTF.

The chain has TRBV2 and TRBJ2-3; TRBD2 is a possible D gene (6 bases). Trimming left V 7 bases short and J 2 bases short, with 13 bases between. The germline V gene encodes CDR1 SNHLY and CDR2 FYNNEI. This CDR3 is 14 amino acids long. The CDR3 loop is CASNGGLYTDTQYF. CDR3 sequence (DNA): TGTGCCAGCAATGGGGGACTTTACACAGATACGCAGTATTTT.

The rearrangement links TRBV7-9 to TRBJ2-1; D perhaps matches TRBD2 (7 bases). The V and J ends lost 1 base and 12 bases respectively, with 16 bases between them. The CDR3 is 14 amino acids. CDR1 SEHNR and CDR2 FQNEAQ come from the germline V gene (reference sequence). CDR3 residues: CASSLEGGGLSQFF. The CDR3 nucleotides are TGTGCCAGCAGCTTAGAGGGGGGGGGACTTTCGCAGTTCTTC. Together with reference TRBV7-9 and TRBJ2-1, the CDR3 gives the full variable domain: DTGVSQNPRHKITKRGQNVTFRCDPISEHNRLYWYRQTLGQGPEFLTYFQNEAQLEKSRLLSDRFSAERPKGSFSTLEIQRTEQGDSAMYLCASSLEGGGLSQFFGPGTRLTVL.